This TCR beta chain is from a study of response to subunit inactivated influenza vaccine. V was clipped by 3 bases and J by 4 bases, with 13 bases between them. The CDR3 is made up of 15 amino acids. Germline V gives CDR1 LNHDA, CDR2 SQIVND (reference sequence). MiXCR was run by TCRdb on the RT-PCR reads, yielding one entry per CDR3 protein. In the table there are approximately 520,000 distinct CDR3 sequences, about 17% of which are singletons. This specimen was CD4+ T cells sorted from PBMCs, taken about 23 months after vaccination. The sequence was collected from a man aged 50-75 years who received an inactivated influenza vaccine. V and J are TRBV19 and TRBJ2-1, with D unclear. The CDR3 nucleotides read TGTGCCAGTAGTATTCCGGTAGGGCCTTACAATGAGCAGTTCTTC. This encodes CASSIPVGPYNEQFF.